The clone carrying this TCR beta chain was found many times. The antigen remains unidentified. One end of the junction fails to match germline, which may point to a read error. This record comes from a study of T cell repertoires in cytomegalovirus infection. On the study more broadly: It was the public TCR beta signatures that indicated both CMV infection and matching HLA type.

Looked up from germline, CDR1 is SNHLY and CDR2 is FYNNEI. The CDR3 contains 11 residues. TCRdb reprocessed the reads with MiXCR, giving one entry per CDR3 protein. Altogether 65,000 to 90,000 distinct CDR3 sequences are present, 3.7% being singletons, with the ten largest covering approximately 5%. Study findings and constraints: Cumulative public TCR beta family frequency identified CMV carriers with the relevant HLA. Dominant in the ex vivo response were TCR beta clonotypes restricted by HLA-C and specific for CMV.

Sequences were obtained from PBMCs. The chain joins TRBV2 to TRBJ1-1; no clear D gene. The origin of this receptor is a human donor in good health (CMV status not recorded). Some clones in this sample may be carry-over from other donors' samples. Here the CDR3 DNA reads TGTGCCAGCAGAGAAGTAATGGAAGCTTTCTTT. Translated, it gives CASREVMEAFF.